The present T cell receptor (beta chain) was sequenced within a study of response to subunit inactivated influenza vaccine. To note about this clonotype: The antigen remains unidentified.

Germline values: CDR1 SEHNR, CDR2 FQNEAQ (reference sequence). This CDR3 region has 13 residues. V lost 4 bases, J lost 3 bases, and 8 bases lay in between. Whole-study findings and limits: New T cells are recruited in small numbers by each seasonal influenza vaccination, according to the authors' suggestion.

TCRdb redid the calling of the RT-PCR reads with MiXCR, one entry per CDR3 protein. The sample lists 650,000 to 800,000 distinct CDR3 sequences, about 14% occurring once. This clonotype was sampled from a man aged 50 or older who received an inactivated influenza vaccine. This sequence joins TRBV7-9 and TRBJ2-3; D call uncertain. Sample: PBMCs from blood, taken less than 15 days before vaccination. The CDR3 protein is CASSSFGTDTQYF. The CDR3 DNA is TGTGCCAGCAGCTCGTTTGGTACAGATACGCAGTATTTT.